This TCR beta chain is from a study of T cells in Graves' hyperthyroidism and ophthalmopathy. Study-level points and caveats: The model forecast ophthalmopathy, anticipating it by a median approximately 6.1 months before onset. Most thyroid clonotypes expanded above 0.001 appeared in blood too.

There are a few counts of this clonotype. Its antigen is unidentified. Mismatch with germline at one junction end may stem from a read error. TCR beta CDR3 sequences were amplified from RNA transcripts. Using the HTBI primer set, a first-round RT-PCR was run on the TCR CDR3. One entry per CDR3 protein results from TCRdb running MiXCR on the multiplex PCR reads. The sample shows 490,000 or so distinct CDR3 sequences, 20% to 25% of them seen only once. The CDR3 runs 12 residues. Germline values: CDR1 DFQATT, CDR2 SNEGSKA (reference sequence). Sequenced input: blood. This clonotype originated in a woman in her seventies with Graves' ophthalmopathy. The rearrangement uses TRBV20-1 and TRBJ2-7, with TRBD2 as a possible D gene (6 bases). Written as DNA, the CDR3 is TGCAGGGCAGCGGAGGGTTCCTGCGAGCAGTACTTC. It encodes CRAAEGSCEQYF.